This T cell receptor beta chain was observed in a study of technical replicates of blood from a handful of donors. This table comes from immunoSEQ multiplex PCR, and its TCRdb copy is limited to in-frame clones, with some not included. The table includes 60,000 to 85,000 clones, roughly nine tenths detected once. V shed 5 bases and J shed 1 base, with 21 bases lying between them. CDR3 length equals 17 residues. Germline lookup yields CDR1 SGDLS and CDR2 YYNGEE. The chain carries TRBV9 and TRBJ2-5; D possibly corresponds to TRBD2 (6 bases). This TCR derives from a human donor in good health. Sequenced sample: T cells isolated from PBMCs. The CDR3 coding sequence is TGTGCCAGCAGTGGGGGTATCGCCGGGGACTTCCAAGAGACCCAGTACTTC. It specifies CASSGGIAGDFQETQYF.